Listed below are T cell receptor beta chains from one sample, sequenced in a study of blood T cell repertoires in COVID-19. Profiled with immunoSEQ multiplex PCR; TCRdb holds only in-frame clones, not every one. Of 450,000 to 500,000 clones listed, 70% to 90% are singletons. Sequencing was carried out using peripheral blood. These receptor sequences come from a human donor in a cohort sampled during active COVID-19. Both conserved end residues are part of each CDR3.

j_call v_call cdr3_aa
TRBJ1-2 TRBV18 CASSPQGAIDYGYTF
TRBJ1-2 TRBV19 CASSIGYRQTYNYGYTF
TRBJ1-5 TRBV6-5 CASSYTRDKGQPQHF
TRBJ1-4 TRBV28 CASSRSDRDREKLFF
TRBJ2-5 TRBV12-5 CASGSTLGLAGGQGTQYF
TRBJ2-5 TRBV6-5 CASSGTRGETQYF
TRBJ1-2 TRBV7-2 CASSLARWQTNYGYTF
TRBJ1-3 TRBV3-1/TRBV3-2 CASSTGNTIYF
TRBJ1-1 TRBV2 CASSDQGSGTEAFF
TRBJ1-2 TRBV19 CASSIVPGSGGYTF
TRBJ1-1 TRBV7-9 CASSFFAVIMNTEAFF
TRBJ1-6 TRBV7-9 CASSLAGSNSPLHF
TRBJ1-1 TRBV19 CASSFSQGAYTEAFF
TRBJ2-3 TRBV7-3 CASSLISTPSTDTQYF
TRBJ2-3 TRBV28 CASSFVAGAGDTDTQYF
TRBJ1-1 TRBV18 CASSPETSGLVQSEAFF
TRBJ2-3 TRBV3-1/TRBV3-2 CASSPGLVVTDTQYF
TRBJ1-3 TRBV7-9 CASRRQAALSGNTIYF
TRBJ1-5 TRBV7-2 CASSPQGWRQPQHF
TRBJ1-5 TRBV4-1 CASSQIGVRVGNQPQHF
TRBJ2-4 TRBV10-2 CASRTGPTKNIQYF
TRBJ2-7 TRBV6-6 CASSYVAGLYEQYF